Following are 9 T cell receptor beta chains from one sample sequenced in a study of PD-1 blockade in classical Hodgkin lymphoma. Time point specified: cycle 4 day 1 (C4D1), after more than 5 weeks of nivolumab. Every patient relapsed after autologous stem cell transplantation, and brentuximab vedotin exposure varied. The CD4+ T cells used were purified from thawed PBMCs through magnetic negative selection. Data came from immunoSEQ multiplex PCR; TCRdb stores just in-frame clones and leaves some out. Among 31,000 or so clones listed, under 90% were seen once. The sequences come from CD4+ T cells from blood, collected before the fourth cycle of nivolumab. The receptors derive from a human donor with classical Hodgkin lymphoma.

The CDR3 nucleotides are TGTGCCAGCAGCCTACGACAGGGCTTAGCCACCGGGGAGCTGTTTTTT. This sequence encodes CASSLRQGLATGELFF. The genes are TRBV11-3 and TRBJ2-2; 7 bases are shared with TRBD1. V was clipped by 5 bases and J by 4 bases; unmatched bases: 10. Germline-derived CDR1 and CDR2 are SGHNT and YENEEA. This CDR3 has 16 residues.

The chain has TRBV7-9 and TRBJ2-7; D is ambiguous. Germline CDR1 and CDR2: SEHNR and FQNEAQ (reference sequence). V gave up 4 bases and J gave up 0 bases, with 4 bases separating them. The CDR3 sequence is 12 residues long. The CDR3 sequence is CASSSTSYEQYF. The CDR3 region has the DNA TGTGCCAGCAGCTCTACCTCCTACGAGCAGTACTTC.

The chain is built from TRBV30 and TRBJ1-2; perhaps TRBD1 as D (6 bases). The CDR3 covers 13 residues. V gave up 8 bases and J gave up 5 bases, with 18 bases separating them. CDR1 is GTSNPN, CDR2 SVGIG, per germline (reference sequence). The CDR3 region has the DNA TGTGCCCACAACAGGGAGGTTCCTTATGGCTACACCTTC. The encoded protein is CAHNREVPYGYTF.

The gene calls are TRBV30 and TRBJ2-3; D tentatively reads TRBD1 or TRBD2 (5 bases each). CDR1 and CDR2 (germline): GTSNPN, SVGIG (reference sequence). Trimming cost V 2 bases and J 1 base, with 13 bases left between them. The CDR3 extends over 15 amino acids. The CDR3 sequence: CAWSWDLGGTDTQYF. The DNA of the CDR3 is TGTGCCTGGAGTTGGGACCTAGGGGGCACAGATACGCAGTATTTT.

The chain recombines TRBV19 with TRBJ1-5, with TRBD1 matching over 11 bases. This CDR3 spans 15 amino acids. J lost 7 bases, V lost 4 bases, and 6 bases had no gene match. The germline V gene has CDR1 LNHDA and CDR2 SQIVND (reference sequence). CDR3 sequence: CASSNGQGAGQPQHF. The CDR3 DNA is TGTGCCAGTAGTAACGGACAGGGGGCAGGGCAGCCCCAGCATTTT.

This chain joins TRBV4-1 and TRBJ1-6; no definite D call. CDR1 MGHRA and CDR2 YSYEKL come from the germline V gene. V was shortened by 0 bases and J by 9 bases, with 15 bases between the two germline ends. The CDR3 is 16 residues long. CDR3 DNA: TGCGCCAGCAGCCAAGATGTCGGCAGGTTTTCTTCACCCCTCCACTTT. Translation: CASSQDVGRFSSPLHF.

This chain connects TRBV2 to TRBJ2-1, with no clear D. CDR3 size: 15 residues. Germline CDR1 is SNHLY and CDR2 is FYNNEI. Trimming removed 7 bases at V and 8 bases at J, with 21 bases between. CDR3 nucleotides: TGTGCCAGCACCAAAAAGGGCCTCATAAGGGATGAGCAGTTCTTC. This codes for CASTKKGLIRDEQFF.

V usage is TRBV21-1 and J usage is TRBJ2-7; the table's TRBD1 call for D was not verified on the DNA. TRBV21-1 is noted as a pseudogene. The CDR3 extends over 13 amino acids. The CDR3 region is CASILRGRDEQYF. CDR3 coding DNA: TGTGCCAGCATTCTAAGGGGTAGAGACGAGCAGTACTTC.

This chain uses TRBV27 with TRBJ1-1, with 7 bases matching TRBD1. V dropped 3 bases and J dropped 11; count of bases not matched to a gene: 9. The CDR3 covers 13 residues. Germline V CDR1 and CDR2: MNHEY, SMNVEV (reference sequence). The CDR3 spells CASSFWQGGPAFF. The CDR3 region has the DNA TGTGCCAGCAGTTTTTGGCAGGGGGGTCCGGCTTTCTTT.